This T cell receptor (beta chain) was sequenced in a study of blood T cell repertoires in COVID-19. Produced via immunoSEQ multiplex PCR; TCRdb's table is partial and in-frame only. The data show 170,000 or so clones, approximately 84% seen once. Cohort 3 donors were reported recovered after two negative PCRs, clearance, or symptom resolution. The receptor comes from a woman aged 50 to 60 who had recovered from COVID-19. The sample was PBMCs or T cells enriched from blood (not recorded which).

CDR3 region: CASSSEVKGAAEAFF. The CDR3 region has the DNA TGTGCCAGCAGCTCCGAAGTCAAGGGGGCGGCTGAAGCTTTCTTT. The V gene is TRBV7-9, the J gene TRBJ1-1; 7 nucleotides line up with TRBD1. Germline V gives CDR1 SEHNR, CDR2 FQNEAQ (reference sequence). V gave up 4 bases and J gave up 6 bases; unmatched junction bases: 11. The CDR3 covers 15 residues. Looking up the rest from reference TRBV7-9 and TRBJ1-1 gives the full variable domain: DTGVSQNPRHKITKRGQNVTFRCDPISEHNRLYWYRQTLGQGPEFLTYFQNEAQLEKSRLLSDRFSAERPKGSFSTLEIQRTEQGDSAMYLCASSSEVKGAAEAFFGQGTRLTVV.